These T cell receptor beta chains were read from a single sample in a study of early T cells in non-severe SARS-CoV-2 infection. TCRdb reprocessed the 5' RACE reads via MiXCR and lists one record per CDR3 protein. This sample has 29,000 or so distinct CDR3 sequences; 4% to 5.5% occur once, and the top ten carry 10% to 14%. Sequences were obtained from whole blood. The receptors come from an adult who was a healthcare worker with PCR-confirmed SARS-CoV-2 infection or an uninfected control (not recorded which). Both conserved end residues are part of each CDR3. D genes are given only for firm matches. The size of a clone is reported for some rows only, either as once, few or many, or as a class for expanded clones.

D gene: NA; V gene: TRBV29-1; clone size: few; J gene: TRBJ2-7; CDR3 protein: CSVGEGEQYF; CDR3 DNA: TGCAGCGTTGGAGAGGGCGAGCAGTACTTC
D gene: NA; V gene: TRBV7-8; clone size: NA; J gene: TRBJ2-7; CDR3 protein: CASSLIGSYEQYF; CDR3 DNA: TGTGCCAGCAGCTTAATCGGCAGCTACGAGCAGTACTTC
D gene: TRBD2; V gene: TRBV28; clone size: many; J gene: TRBJ2-3; CDR3 protein: CASSFGTSGGITDTQYF; CDR3 DNA: TGTGCCAGCAGTTTCGGGACTAGCGGGGGGATCACAGATACGCAGTATTTT
D gene: NA; V gene: TRBV6-2/TRBV6-3; clone size: few; J gene: TRBJ2-1; CDR3 protein: CASSPGQEPYNEQFF; CDR3 DNA: TGTGCCAGCAGCCCGGGGCAGGAGCCCTACAATGAGCAGTTCTTC
D gene: NA; V gene: TRBV11-2; clone size: many; J gene: TRBJ2-3; CDR3 protein: CASSLESPDTQYF; CDR3 DNA: TGTGCCAGCAGCTTAGAGAGCCCAGATACGCAGTATTTT
D gene: NA; V gene: TRBV7-2; clone size: many; J gene: TRBJ2-2; CDR3 protein: CASTENTGELFF; CDR3 DNA: TGTGCCAGTACGGAGAACACCGGGGAGCTGTTTTTT
D gene: NA; V gene: TRBV29-1; clone size: few; J gene: TRBJ2-3; CDR3 protein: CSIWGGGRGTDTQYF; CDR3 DNA: TGCAGCATTTGGGGTGGCGGCCGGGGCACAGATACGCAGTATTTT
D gene: NA; V gene: TRBV10-2; clone size: many; J gene: TRBJ2-1; CDR3 protein: CASSAQGSYNEQFF; CDR3 DNA: TGCGCCAGCAGTGCCCAGGGTAGCTACAATGAGCAGTTCTTC
D gene: NA; V gene: TRBV14; clone size: many; J gene: TRBJ2-5; CDR3 protein: CASSQVDRRETQYF; CDR3 DNA: TGTGCCAGCAGCCAAGTTGACAGACGCGAGACCCAGTACTTC
D gene: NA; V gene: TRBV29-1; clone size: many; J gene: TRBJ2-1; CDR3 protein: CSVVLGHGEQFF; CDR3 DNA: TGCAGCGTTGTTTTGGGACACGGTGAGCAGTTCTTC
D gene: NA; V gene: TRBV20-1; clone size: few; J gene: TRBJ1-4; CDR3 protein: CSARGTAATNEKLFF; CDR3 DNA: TGCAGTGCTAGGGGGACCGCCGCAACTAATGAAAAACTGTTTTTT
D gene: NA; V gene: TRBV7-9; clone size: many; J gene: TRBJ1-4; CDR3 protein: CASSRDVEKLFF; CDR3 DNA: TGTGCCAGCAGCCGGGACGTTGAAAAACTGTTTTTT
D gene: NA; V gene: TRBV18; clone size: many; J gene: TRBJ2-3; CDR3 protein: CASSPRTRGSTDTQYF; CDR3 DNA: TGTGCCAGCTCACCAAGGACTAGGGGGAGCACAGATACGCAGTATTTT
D gene: NA; V gene: TRBV25-1; clone size: NA; J gene: TRBJ1-1; CDR3 protein: CASREDTEAFF; CDR3 DNA: TGTGCCAGCAGGGAAGACACTGAAGCTTTCTTT
D gene: TRBD1; V gene: TRBV27; clone size: many; J gene: TRBJ2-7; CDR3 protein: CASSFEGARDEQYF; CDR3 DNA: TGTGCCAGCAGTTTTGAGGGGGCAAGAGACGAGCAGTACTTC
D gene: NA; V gene: TRBV11-3; clone size: many; J gene: TRBJ2-1; CDR3 protein: CASSLGETRINEQFF; CDR3 DNA: TGTGCCAGCAGCTTAGGGGAGACAAGAATTAATGAGCAGTTCTTC
D gene: NA; V gene: TRBV27; clone size: many; J gene: TRBJ2-1; CDR3 protein: CASSLSDYNEQFF; CDR3 DNA: TGTGCCAGCAGTTTATCAGACTACAATGAGCAGTTCTTC
D gene: NA; V gene: TRBV7-9; clone size: few; J gene: TRBJ2-6; CDR3 protein: CASRQEGRLVNVLTF; CDR3 DNA: TGTGCCAGCAGGCAAGAGGGGCGCCTCGTCAACGTCCTGACTTTC
D gene: NA; V gene: TRBV28; clone size: medium-sized; J gene: TRBJ1-6; CDR3 protein: CASSPAGGDYNSPLHF; CDR3 DNA: TGTGCCAGCAGTCCCGCCGGGGGGGACTATAATTCACCCCTCCACTTT
D gene: NA; V gene: TRBV27; clone size: many; J gene: TRBJ1-2; CDR3 protein: CASSPWTANYGYTF; CDR3 DNA: TGTGCCAGCAGTCCCTGGACAGCTAACTATGGCTACACCTTC
D gene: TRBD2; V gene: TRBV20-1; clone size: NA; J gene: TRBJ2-1; CDR3 protein: CSAILIGGVYNEQFF; CDR3 DNA: TGCAGTGCTATTCTTATCGGGGGGGTATACAATGAGCAGTTCTTC
D gene: TRBD1; V gene: TRBV3-1; clone size: few; J gene: TRBJ2-5; CDR3 protein: CASSRGQRQQETQYF; CDR3 DNA: TGTGCCAGCAGCCGGGGACAGAGACAACAAGAGACCCAGTACTTC
D gene: NA; V gene: TRBV5-6; clone size: many; J gene: TRBJ2-1; CDR3 protein: CASSLAPRGYNNEQFF; CDR3 DNA: TGTGCCAGCAGCTTGGCACCGCGGGGATATAACAATGAGCAGTTCTTC
D gene: NA; V gene: TRBV12-3/TRBV12-4; clone size: few; J gene: TRBJ1-2; CDR3 protein: CASSSSKNYGYTF; CDR3 DNA: TGTGCCAGCAGTTCCAGCAAGAACTATGGCTACACCTTC
D gene: NA; V gene: TRBV18; clone size: many; J gene: TRBJ1-6; CDR3 protein: CASSPRDDSPLHF; CDR3 DNA: TGTGCCAGCTCACCCAGGGACGATTCACCCCTCCACTTT
D gene: NA; V gene: TRBV6-2/TRBV6-3; clone size: many; J gene: TRBJ2-2; CDR3 protein: CASTLDNHYNTGELFF; CDR3 DNA: TGTGCCAGCACCTTGGACAACCACTATAACACCGGGGAGCTGTTTTTT
D gene: NA; V gene: TRBV27; clone size: many; J gene: TRBJ1-1; CDR3 protein: CASMRESNTEAFF; CDR3 DNA: TGTGCCAGCATGCGGGAGTCCAACACTGAAGCTTTCTTT
D gene: NA; V gene: TRBV6-1; clone size: many; J gene: TRBJ1-1; CDR3 protein: CASSEVPFSRVAWTEAFF; CDR3 DNA: TGTGCCAGCAGTGAAGTTCCGTTTAGCAGGGTGGCGTGGACTGAAGCTTTCTTT
D gene: TRBD2; V gene: TRBV19; clone size: NA; J gene: TRBJ2-3; CDR3 protein: CASSPSGGHTDTQYF; CDR3 DNA: TGTGCCAGTAGTCCCAGCGGGGGGCACACAGATACGCAGTATTTT
D gene: NA; V gene: TRBV7-2; clone size: many; J gene: TRBJ2-7; CDR3 protein: CASSLPTSYEQYF; CDR3 DNA: TGTGCCAGCAGCCTACCGACGTCCTACGAGCAGTACTTC
D gene: NA; V gene: TRBV2; clone size: NA; J gene: TRBJ2-7; CDR3 protein: CASKRTDAYEQYF; CDR3 DNA: TGTGCCAGCAAGAGGACAGACGCCTACGAGCAGTACTTC
D gene: NA; V gene: TRBV7-9; clone size: many; J gene: TRBJ2-1; CDR3 protein: CASSLIRGQFF; CDR3 DNA: TGTGCCAGCAGCTTAATCCGGGGGCAGTTCTTC
D gene: NA; V gene: TRBV19; clone size: NA; J gene: TRBJ2-3; CDR3 protein: CASSSPRGGGITDTQYF; CDR3 DNA: TGTGCCAGTAGCTCACCTCGTGGGGGTGGGATCACAGATACGCAGTATTTT
D gene: NA; V gene: TRBV7-9; clone size: NA; J gene: TRBJ2-2; CDR3 protein: CASSSPTVSGELFF; CDR3 DNA: TGTGCCAGCAGCTCCCCGACAGTCTCCGGGGAGCTGTTTTTT
D gene: TRBD2; V gene: TRBV9; clone size: many; J gene: TRBJ2-5; CDR3 protein: CASSVGETSGSTETQYF; CDR3 DNA: TGTGCCAGCAGCGTAGGTGAGACTAGCGGGAGCACGGAGACCCAGTACTTC
D gene: NA; V gene: TRBV11-2; clone size: many; J gene: TRBJ2-2; CDR3 protein: CASSFGGGELFF; CDR3 DNA: TGTGCCAGCAGCTTTGGAGGCGGGGAGCTGTTTTTT
D gene: TRBD2; V gene: TRBV7-9; clone size: NA; J gene: TRBJ2-1; CDR3 protein: CASSNRGLAGEQGQFF; CDR3 DNA: TGTGCCAGCAGCAACCGAGGACTAGCGGGAGAGCAAGGGCAGTTCTTC
D gene: NA; V gene: TRBV30; clone size: many; J gene: TRBJ1-5; CDR3 protein: CAWSVQGQPQHF; CDR3 DNA: TGTGCCTGGAGTGTACAGGGTCAGCCCCAGCATTTT
D gene: NA; V gene: TRBV10-1; clone size: many; J gene: TRBJ2-7; CDR3 protein: CASSAGFYEQYF; CDR3 DNA: TGCGCCAGCAGTGCGGGGTTCTACGAGCAGTACTTC
D gene: NA; V gene: TRBV12-3/TRBV12-4; clone size: NA; J gene: TRBJ2-2; CDR3 protein: CASSITGELFF; CDR3 DNA: TGTGCCAGCAGTATCACGGGGGAGCTGTTTTTT
D gene: TRBD1; V gene: TRBV5-1; clone size: many; J gene: TRBJ1-1; CDR3 protein: CASSRTGPNTEAFF; CDR3 DNA: TGCGCCAGCAGCAGGACAGGACCGAACACTGAAGCTTTCTTT
D gene: NA; V gene: TRBV18; clone size: many; J gene: TRBJ2-3; CDR3 protein: CASSPRRGRADTQYF; CDR3 DNA: TGTGCCAGCTCACCACGGAGGGGGCGGGCAGATACGCAGTATTTT